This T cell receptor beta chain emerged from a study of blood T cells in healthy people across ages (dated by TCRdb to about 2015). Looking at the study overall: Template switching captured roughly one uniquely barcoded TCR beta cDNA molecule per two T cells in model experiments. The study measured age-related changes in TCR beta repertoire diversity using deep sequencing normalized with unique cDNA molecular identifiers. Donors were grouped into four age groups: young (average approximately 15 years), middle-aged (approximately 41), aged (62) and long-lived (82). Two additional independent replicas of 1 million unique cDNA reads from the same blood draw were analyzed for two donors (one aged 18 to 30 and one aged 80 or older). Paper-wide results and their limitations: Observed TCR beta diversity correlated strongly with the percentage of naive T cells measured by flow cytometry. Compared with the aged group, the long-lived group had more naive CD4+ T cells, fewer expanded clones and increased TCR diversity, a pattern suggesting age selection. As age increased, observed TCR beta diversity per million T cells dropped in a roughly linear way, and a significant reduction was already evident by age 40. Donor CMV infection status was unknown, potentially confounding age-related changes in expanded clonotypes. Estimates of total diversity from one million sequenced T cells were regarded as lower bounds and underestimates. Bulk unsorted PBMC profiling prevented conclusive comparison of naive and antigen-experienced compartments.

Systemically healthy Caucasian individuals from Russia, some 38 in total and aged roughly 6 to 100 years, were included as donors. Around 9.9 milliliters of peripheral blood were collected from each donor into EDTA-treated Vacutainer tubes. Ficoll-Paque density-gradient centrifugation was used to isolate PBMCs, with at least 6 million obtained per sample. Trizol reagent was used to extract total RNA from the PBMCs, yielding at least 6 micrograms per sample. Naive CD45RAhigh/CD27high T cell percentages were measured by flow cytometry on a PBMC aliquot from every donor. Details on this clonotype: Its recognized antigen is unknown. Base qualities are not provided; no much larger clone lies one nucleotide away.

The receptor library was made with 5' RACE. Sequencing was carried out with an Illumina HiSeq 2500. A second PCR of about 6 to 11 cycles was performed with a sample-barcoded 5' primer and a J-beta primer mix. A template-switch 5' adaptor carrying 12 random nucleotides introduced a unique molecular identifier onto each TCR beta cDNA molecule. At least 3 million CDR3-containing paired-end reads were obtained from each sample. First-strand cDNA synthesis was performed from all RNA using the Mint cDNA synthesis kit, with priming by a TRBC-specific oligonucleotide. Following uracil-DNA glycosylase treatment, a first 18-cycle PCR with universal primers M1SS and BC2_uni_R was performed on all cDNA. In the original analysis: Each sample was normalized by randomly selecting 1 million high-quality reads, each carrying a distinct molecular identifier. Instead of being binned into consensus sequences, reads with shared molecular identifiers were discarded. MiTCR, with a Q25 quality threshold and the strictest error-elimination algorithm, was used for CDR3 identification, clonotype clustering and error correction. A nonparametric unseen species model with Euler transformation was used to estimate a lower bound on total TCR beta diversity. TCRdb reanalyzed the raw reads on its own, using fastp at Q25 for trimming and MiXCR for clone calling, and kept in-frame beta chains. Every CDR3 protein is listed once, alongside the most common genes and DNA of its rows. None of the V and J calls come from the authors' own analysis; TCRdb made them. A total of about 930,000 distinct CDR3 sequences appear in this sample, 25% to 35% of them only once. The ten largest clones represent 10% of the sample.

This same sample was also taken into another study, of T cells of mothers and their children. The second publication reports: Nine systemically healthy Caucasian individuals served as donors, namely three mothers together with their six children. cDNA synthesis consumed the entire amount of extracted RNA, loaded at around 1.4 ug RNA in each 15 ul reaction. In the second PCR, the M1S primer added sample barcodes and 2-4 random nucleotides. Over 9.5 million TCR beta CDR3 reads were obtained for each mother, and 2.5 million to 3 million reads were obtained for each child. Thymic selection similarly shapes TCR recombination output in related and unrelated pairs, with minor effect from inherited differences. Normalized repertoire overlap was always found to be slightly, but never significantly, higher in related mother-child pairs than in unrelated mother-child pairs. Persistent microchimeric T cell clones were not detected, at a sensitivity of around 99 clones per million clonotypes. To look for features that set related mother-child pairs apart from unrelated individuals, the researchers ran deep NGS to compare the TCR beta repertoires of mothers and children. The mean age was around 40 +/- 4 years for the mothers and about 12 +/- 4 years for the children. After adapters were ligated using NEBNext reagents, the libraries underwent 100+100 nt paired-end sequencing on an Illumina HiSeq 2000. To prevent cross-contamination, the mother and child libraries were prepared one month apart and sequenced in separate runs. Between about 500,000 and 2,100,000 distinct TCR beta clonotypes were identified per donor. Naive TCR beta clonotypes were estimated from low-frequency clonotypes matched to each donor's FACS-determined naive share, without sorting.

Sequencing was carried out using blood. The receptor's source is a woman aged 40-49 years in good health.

The bases read TGCAGTGCTAGTTATTCGGACAATGAGCAGTACTTC. It translates as CSASYSDNEQYF. This chain is built from TRBV20-1 and TRBJ2-5; the D gene is perhaps TRBD1, on 5 matching bases. The junction shows trimming of 3 bases on V and 11 bases on J, plus 16 bases between the germline ends. From the cysteine up to the phenylalanine, the CDR3 has a length of 12 residues. The retained sequence is limited to the CDR3, 36 bases, with the frame set at the first base. CDR1 and CDR2, per the germline V gene (reference sequence), are DFQATT and SNEGSKA.